The 32 T cell receptor beta chains given below trace back to one sample, sequenced in a study of cytomegalovirus exposure and HLA in healthy donors (TCRdb year 2017). The library was generated by the immunoSEQ multiplex PCR assay. A mixture of 60 forward primers for TCR Vbeta segments and 13 reverse primers for TCR Jbeta segments was used in the multiplex PCR. Entries here come from immuneACCESS through TCRdb and include only in-frame sequences with V and J called. Some clones fail to appear in such tables; in the studies checked, an unresolved V gene covers under half of the shortfall, and the cause of the remainder is unknown. The sample table lists about 140,000 clones, 79% of them with a count of one. The ten largest make up around 0.99% of the sample. The sample consisted of PBMCs. These receptor sequences come from a male donor in good health and CMV-seronegative.

This clone showed up just once. The chain joins TRBV13 to TRBJ2-1; 7 nucleotides align to TRBD1. CDR3 length: 14 residues. V lost 3 bases, J lost 7 bases, and 6 bases stayed unmatched. Germline V gene data show CDR1 as PRHDT and CDR2 as FYEKMQ (reference sequence). The DNA for the CDR3 is TGTGCCAGCAGCTTGTGGTCAGGGGGTAATGAGCAGTTCTTC. This translates into CASSLWSGGNEQFF.

This clone was observed a few times. Additional DNA sequences in this sample encode the identical CDR3. The V call is TRBV7-9, the J call TRBJ1-2, with D uncertain. Germline lookup yields CDR1 SEHNR and CDR2 FQNEAQ (reference sequence). V was pared by 1 base and J by 4 bases, with 4 bases between. The CDR3 contains 12 residues. As DNA, the CDR3 is TGTGCCAGCAGCTTAGGTCTCTATGGCTACACCTTC. Amino acids: CASSLGLYGYTF.

This clone was recorded only once. The chain joins TRBV7-2 to TRBJ1-6; 7 nucleotides line up with TRBD1. The V and J ends lost 0 bases and 10 bases, in that order; junction bases with no gene match: 3. Germline CDR1 reads SGHTA; CDR2 reads FQGNSA. The CDR3 extends over 14 amino acids. The DNA for the CDR3 is TGTGCCAGCAGCTTAGCAGGGGGCGGATCACCCCTCCACTTT. It specifies CASSLAGGGSPLHF.

The V gene is TRBV6-1, the J gene TRBJ1-3; maybe TRBD1 (6 bases). The ends were cut back, 6 bases at V and 0 bases at J, with 9 bases in the middle. Per germline, CDR1 MNHNS and CDR2 SASEGT. The CDR3 covers 14 residues. The CDR3: CASRQGRSGNTIYF. CDR3 DNA: TGTGCCAGCAGACAGGGCCGCTCTGGAAACACCATATATTTT.

The chain combines TRBV5-4 with TRBJ2-7, with 7 bases identical to TRBD1. This CDR3 region has 14 residues. J was trimmed by 3 bases and V by 0 bases; bases with no gene match: 3. CDR1 is SGHNT, CDR2 YYREEE, per germline (reference sequence). CDR3 region: CASSLDRGIYEQYF. The CDR3 region has the DNA TGTGCCAGCAGCTTGGACAGGGGCATCTACGAGCAGTACTTC.

This chain uses TRBV5-6 with TRBJ2-7, with TRBD1 identical over 10 bases. Germline V gives CDR1 SGHDT, CDR2 YYEEEE. The CDR3 covers 14 residues. V was clipped by 5 bases and J by 0 bases; unmatched bases: 2. The CDR3 region is CASRDRGSSYEQYF. In nucleotides, the CDR3 is TGTGCCAGCAGGGACAGGGGGAGCTCCTACGAGCAGTACTTC.

The chain links TRBV6-6 to TRBJ1-5; D possibly corresponds to TRBD1 (5 bases). V lost 7 bases to trimming and J lost 4 bases, with 17 bases between them. The CDR3 runs to 15 residues. The germline gives CDR1 MNHNY, CDR2 SVGAGI (reference sequence). The CDR3 region has the DNA TGTGCCAGCACCCCAGACAGCTTTTCGAATCAGCCCCAGCATTTT. This encodes CASTPDSFSNQPQHF.

V usage is TRBV15 and J usage is TRBJ2-1; 13 bases are a match to TRBD2. From germline, CDR1 is LNHNV and CDR2 YYDKDF (reference sequence). V shed 4 bases, J shed 9 bases, and the junction held 3 bases outside the gene matches. The CDR3 covers 14 residues. CDR3 DNA sequence: TGTGCCACCAGCAAGGGACTAGCGGGGACTGAGCAGTTCTTC. Protein sequence: CATSKGLAGTEQFF.

The CDR3 DNA follows: TGTGCCAGCAGTTTACGGGGTCCCGTAGCCGGGGAGCTGTTTTTT. Amino acid sequence: CASSLRGPVAGELFF. The chain is built from TRBV6-5 and TRBJ2-2, with D possibly matching TRBD2 (5 bases). The germline V and J ends were trimmed by 4 bases and 6 bases, with 15 bases remaining between them. The CDR3 has 15 residues. In germline, CDR1 is MNHEY, CDR2 SVGAGI.

This clone was detected only a few times. V gene TRBV5-8 combines with J gene TRBJ1-2, with TRBD1 as a possible D gene (5 bases). This CDR3 is 13 amino acids long. V was clipped by 2 bases and J by 2 bases, with 7 bases between them. CDR1 and CDR2 from the germline V gene are SGHTS and YDEGEE. CDR3 amino acids: CASSLSGNYGYTF. The CDR3 bases are TGTGCCAGCAGCTTATCAGGGAACTATGGCTACACCTTC.

The gene calls are TRBV19 and TRBJ2-1; 12 bases line up with TRBD1. V was clipped by 7 bases and J by 2 bases; unmatched bases: 6. This CDR3 has 16 residues. Germline CDR1 and CDR2: LNHDA and SQIVND (reference sequence). CDR3 sequence reads: CASTSGTGGPYNEQFF. The CDR3 DNA reads TGTGCCAGTACCTCCGGGACAGGGGGCCCCTACAATGAGCAGTTCTTC.

The J gene is TRBJ2-7, the V gene TRBV15; 10 bases match TRBD2. V shed 5 bases and J 0 bases; nucleotides not matched to a gene: 7. Germline CDR1 LNHNV, CDR2 YYDKDF (reference sequence). The CDR3 loop spans 16 amino acids. CDR3: CATSGPSGGPSYEQYF. CDR3 sequence (DNA): TGTGCCACCAGCGGGCCTAGCGGGGGCCCCTCCTACGAGCAGTACTTC.

CDR3 nucleotide sequence: TGTGCCAGCAGCGTCGGCCAGGGGAGTGGGGAGCAGTACTTC. This gives the protein CASSVGQGSGEQYF. The chain carries TRBV9 and TRBJ2-7, with D perhaps TRBD1 (6 bases). The germline CDR1 and CDR2 sequences are SGDLS and YYNGEE. Trimming removed 2 bases from V and 7 bases from J, with 16 bases in between. The CDR3 length is 14 residues.

The V and J genes are TRBV7-2 and TRBJ2-3, with D possibly TRBD2 on 5 matching bases. Trimming cost V 7 bases and J 5 bases, with 16 bases left between them. Germline V gene sequence: CDR1 SGHTA, CDR2 FQGNSA. This CDR3 has 14 residues. The CDR3 region has the DNA TGTGCCAGCACCCCCGTCTCGGCGGGAGATACGCAGTATTTT. It translates to CASTPVSAGDTQYF.

V is TRBV10-2 and J is TRBJ2-7; 11 nucleotides agree with TRBD2. The germline CDR1 and CDR2 sequences are WSHSY and SAAADI. The length of the CDR3 is 15 residues. V dropped 4 bases and J dropped 5; count of bases not matched to a gene: 7. The CDR3 DNA is TGCGCCAGCAGTGCGGGACTAGCGGTCCTCGACGAGCAGTACTTC. Translation gives CASSAGLAVLDEQYF.

V usage is TRBV6-6 and J usage is TRBJ2-6, with a possible D match to TRBD1 (6 bases). The CDR3 loop spans 16 amino acids. The V end was cut by 1 base, the J end by 2 bases, with 9 bases between. The germline gives CDR1 MNHNY, CDR2 SVGAGI (reference sequence). The CDR3 coding sequence is TGTGCCAGCAGTTACTTCGAGGGGGCTGGGGCCAACGTCCTGACTTTC. Amino acid sequence: CASSYFEGAGANVLTF.

In its sample, this clone was seen once. This chain connects TRBV19 to TRBJ1-1; 12 bases agree with TRBD1. Germline V CDR1 and CDR2: LNHDA, SQIVND (reference sequence). Losses at the gene ends were 4 bases for V and 1 base for J; bases not matched to a gene: 4. The CDR3 spans 16 residues. The CDR3 nucleotides are TGTGCCAGTAGTACCCGGGACAGGGGGCCGAACACTGAAGCTTTCTTT. Its protein is CASSTRDRGPNTEAFF.

The CDR3 sequence: CASSIDGEETQYF. CDR3 nucleotides: TGTGCCAGTAGTATCGACGGGGAGGAGACCCAGTACTTC. This chain uses TRBV19 with TRBJ2-5, with D possibly TRBD2 on 5 matching bases. The CDR3 is 13 residues long. Germline V CDR1 and CDR2: LNHDA, SQIVND (reference sequence). V lost 3 bases and J 5 bases, leaving 10 bases between the germline ends. Looking up the rest from reference TRBV19 and TRBJ2-5 gives the full variable domain: DGGITQSPKYLFRKEGQNVTLSCEQNLNHDAMYWYRQDPGQGLRLIYYSQIVNDFQKGDIAEGYSVSREKKESFPLTVTSAQKNPTAFYLCASSIDGEETQYFGPGTRLLVL.

The genes are TRBV6-5 and TRBJ1-2, with 10 bases that match TRBD1. In germline, CDR1 is MNHEY, CDR2 SVGAGI. Germline trimming cut 1 base from V and 4 bases from J; bases unmatched to any gene: 6. The CDR3 has 16 residues. CDR3 residues: CASSYLTGGVFYGYTF. The CDR3 coding sequence is TGTGCCAGCAGTTACTTGACAGGGGGCGTTTTCTATGGCTACACCTTC.

This sequence joins TRBV12-5 and TRBJ2-5, with 7 bases aligning to TRBD2. The CDR3 runs 14 residues. The V and J ends lost 4 bases and 11 bases, in that order; junction bases with no gene match: 13. Germline assignment: CDR1 LGHNT and CDR2 FRNRAP. The chain's CDR3 is CASGSGTGGREQYF. The CDR3 region has the DNA TGTGCTAGTGGTTCCGGGACGGGGGGAAGGGAGCAGTACTTC.

This clone occurred a few times. V and J are TRBV6-1 and TRBJ1-1; possible D gene TRBD1, 6 bases. This CDR3 contains 15 residues. The germline gives CDR1 MNHNS, CDR2 SASEGT. V was cut by 5 bases and J by 4 bases, with 17 bases left in between. Here the CDR3 reads CASSLRGGASTEAFF. The CDR3 nucleotides read TGTGCCAGCAGTCTCAGAGGGGGGGCTAGCACTGAAGCTTTCTTT.

V usage is TRBV30 and J usage is TRBJ1-4; TRBD1 is a possible D gene (5 bases). V lost 0 bases to trimming and J lost 3 bases, with 11 bases between them. This CDR3 contains 15 residues. Looked up from germline, CDR1 is GTSNPN and CDR2 is SVGIG (reference sequence). The CDR3 DNA sequence: TGTGCCTGGAGTGTACGAGGACACCCTAATGAAAAACTGTTTTTT. Amino acid sequence: CAWSVRGHPNEKLFF.

V and J are TRBV23-1 and TRBJ1-1; 7 nucleotides match TRBD1. TRBV23-1 is an ORF for which the function is uncertain. V trimming: 6 bases; J trimming: 3 bases; junction bases outside the gene matches: 7. The CDR3 loop spans 14 amino acids. The CDR3 sequence: CASSSRGSYTEAFF. CDR3 in DNA: TGCGCCAGCAGCTCCAGGGGGTCGTACACTGAAGCTTTCTTT.

This chain connects TRBV7-9 to TRBJ2-7; 11 nucleotides line up with TRBD2. The CDR3 loop spans 16 amino acids. CDR1 and CDR2 from the germline V gene are SEHNR and FQNEAQ (reference sequence). With 6 bases clipped from V and 0 bases from J, the junction kept 7 bases outside the gene matches. The CDR3 DNA reads as TGTGCCAGCAGTCCTCTAGCGGGGGGCTTCTCCTACGAGCAGTACTTC. Its protein is CASSPLAGGFSYEQYF.

This clone was detected only a few times. The chain couples TRBV5-4 to TRBJ1-6; no firm D call. Between the trimmed V and J ends, which lost 0 bases and 10 bases, there was a span of 11 bases. The CDR3 has 14 amino acids. The germline V gene has CDR1 SGHNT and CDR2 YYREEE (reference sequence). The CDR3 protein is CASSLGGGGSPLHF. In nucleotides, the CDR3 is TGTGCCAGCAGCTTGGGAGGCGGAGGGTCACCCCTCCACTTT.

In this sample, this clone turned up once. The chain employs TRBV18 and TRBJ2-7; 11 bases line up with TRBD1. Germline lookup yields CDR1 KGHSH and CDR2 LQKENI. This CDR3 comprises 15 residues. V shed 4 bases and J 3 bases; nucleotides not matched to a gene: 5. In nucleotides, the CDR3 is TGTGCCAGCTCACTATCCGGGACAGGGGGCTACGAGCAGTACTTC. This gives the protein CASSLSGTGGYEQYF.

The chain links TRBV4-1 to TRBJ2-2; D is perhaps TRBD1 (6 bases). Germline CDR1 is MGHRA and CDR2 is YSYEKL. Trimming took 3 bases from V and 2 from J, leaving 10 bases between them. The CDR3 runs to 15 residues. CDR3 in amino acids: CASSQGTQNTGELFF. The CDR3 nucleotides are TGCGCCAGCAGCCAGGGGACACAAAACACCGGGGAGCTGTTTTTT.

The chain couples TRBV2 to TRBJ1-5; 9 bases are a match to TRBD1. The CDR3 spans 11 residues. V shed 6 bases, J shed 10 bases, and the junction held 1 base outside the gene matches. The germline gives CDR1 SNHLY, CDR2 FYNNEI. CDR3 coding DNA: TGTGCCAGCAGGGGACAGGGACCCCAGCATTTT. It specifies CASRGQGPQHF.

J is TRBJ2-7 and V is TRBV7-2; D is unresolved. The CDR3 is 12 amino acids. V was clipped by 2 bases and J by 4 bases, with 6 bases between them. CDR1 and CDR2 (germline): SGHTA, FQGNSA. The chain's CDR3 is CASSLMRYEQYF. CDR3 sequence (DNA): TGTGCCAGCAGCTTAATGAGATACGAGCAGTACTTC.

The chain links TRBV7-2 to TRBJ2-1; 10 nucleotides match TRBD2. Germline V gene data show CDR1 as SGHTA and CDR2 as FQGNSA. With V trimmed by 5 bases and J by 8 bases, 18 bases remained unmatched. The CDR3 totals 18 residues. The CDR3 sequence: CASSPMGLASPGSDEQFF. Here the CDR3 DNA reads TGTGCCAGCAGCCCAATGGGACTAGCGAGCCCTGGGTCCGATGAGCAGTTCTTC. The whole variable domain, filled in from reference TRBV7-2 and TRBJ2-1, reads GAGVSQSPSNKVTEKGKDVELRCDPISGHTALYWYRQSLGQGLEFLIYFQGNSAPDKSGLPSDRFSAERTGGSVSTLTIQRTQQEDSAVYLCASSPMGLASPGSDEQFFGPGTRLTVL.

This chain connects TRBV30 to TRBJ1-1, with TRBD1 identical over 8 bases. The CDR3 is made up of 13 amino acids. Germline loops: CDR1 GTSNPN, CDR2 SVGIG (reference sequence). V shed 4 bases, J shed 5 bases, and the junction held 6 bases outside the gene matches. The CDR3: CAWTGGAWTEAFF. The DNA of the CDR3 is TGTGCCTGGACAGGGGGCGCTTGGACTGAAGCTTTCTTT.

The chain uses TRBV7-3 and TRBJ2-3; the match to TRBD2 covers 9 bases. This CDR3 spans 17 amino acids. The trim removed 0 bases at V and 0 bases at J, leaving 4 bases unmatched. CDR1 is SGHTA and CDR2 is FQGTGA in the germline V gene. The CDR3 sequence: CASSLTGLAGSTDTQYF. The CDR3 bases are TGTGCCAGCAGCTTAACGGGGCTAGCGGGGAGCACAGATACGCAGTATTTT. Looking up the rest from reference TRBV7-3 and TRBJ2-3 gives the full variable domain: GAGVSQTPSNKVTEKGKYVELRCDPISGHTALYWYRQSLGQGPEFLIYFQGTGAADDSGLPNDRFFAVRPEGSVSTLKIQRTERGDSAVYLCASSLTGLAGSTDTQYFGPGTRLTVL.